Listed below are T cell receptor beta chains from one sample, sequenced in a study of shared clonotypes between healthy human individuals. Repertoires were generated with immunoSEQ multiplex PCR, while TCRdb's copy carries only in-frame clones and drops some. Among over a million clones, approximately 78% were seen once, and the ten largest hold roughly 0.55%. Sequencing was performed on memory CD4+ T cells from PBMCs. These TCRs come from a man younger than 30 in good health. Some clones in this sample may be carry-over from other donors' samples. Each CDR3 is given without its conserved first and last residue. D genes are given only for firm matches.

TRBJ1-2	.	TRBV5-1	ASSLEGGHYGYT
TRBJ2-2	.	TRBV4-2	ASSQDLILASNTGELF
TRBJ2-7	.	TRBV5-1	ASSFGGQGHISYEQY
TRBJ2-5	TRBD1	TRBV11-2	ASSYNRGKETQY
TRBJ1-5	.	TRBV27	ASSGVGGFYSNQPQH
TRBJ2-7	TRBD2	TRBV7-2	ASSFSGSLNEQY
TRBJ2-1	TRBD2	TRBV7-9	ASSSRGRLAEYNEQF
TRBJ2-1	.	TRBV5-4	ASSRWDAAEQF
TRBJ2-2	.	TRBV29-1	SVGGNTGELF
TRBJ1-3	.	TRBV5-1	ASSLTGDRLSGNTIY
TRBJ2-2	TRBD2	TRBV10-3	AISESKSGRAGELF
TRBJ2-7	.	TRBV4-1	ASSQTGSSSYEQY
TRBJ2-4	.	TRBV4-1	ASSQDLGAGIQY
TRBJ2-7	TRBD1	TRBV7-2	ASSLAGTGSYEQY
TRBJ2-7	.	TRBV7-3	ASSLYPGSSYEQY
TRBJ1-2	TRBD1	TRBV28	ASSIPPGQGAYGYT
TRBJ1-5	.	TRBV4-2	ASSQDGTQEKPQH
TRBJ2-7	TRBD1	TRBV28	ARGQQYEQY
TRBJ2-7	.	TRBV2	ASTQSYEQY
TRBJ1-1	.	TRBV6-5	ASRGPTTTNTEAF
TRBJ1-1	.	TRBV19	ASSIGQGTEAF
TRBJ1-3	TRBD1	TRBV5-1	ASSLALGQGTGNTIY
TRBJ2-2	TRBD2	TRBV6-1	ASSEAGGSTGELF
TRBJ2-2	TRBD2	TRBV5-1	ASHPLAESNTGELF
TRBJ2-7	.	TRBV2	ASSAEDSVQY
TRBJ1-4	.	TRBV7-3	ASCGTTTNEKLF
TRBJ2-1	TRBD2	TRBV7-2	ASSLSSAGDAQQF
TRBJ2-7	.	TRBV27	ASSRYRGYEQY
TRBJ1-3	.	TRBV5-1	ASSPQYFGNTIY
TRBJ2-2	.	TRBV7-9	ASSLGGSSDTGELF
TRBJ1-5	.	TRBV28	ASSRPRTSNQPQH
TRBJ2-2	.	TRBV5-1	ASSLSGDTGELF